This T cell receptor beta chain was recorded in a study of T cell responses to AZD1222 COVID-19 vaccine. Profiled with immunoSEQ multiplex PCR; TCRdb holds only in-frame clones, not every one. The sample has about 70,000 clones, roughly 90% seen once. The V end lost 4 bases, the J end lost 1 base, and 7 bases lay between the germline ends. The CDR3 contains 13 residues. CDR1 SGHTA and CDR2 FQGTGA come from the germline V gene. Study outcomes and limitations: Regions 160-218 and 743-854 held dominance among vaccine-associated CD4 TCRs, which spanned spike. Recipients of two AZD1222 doses showed rising Spike-specific TCR breadth and depth. Repertoires in all cases were sampled only once the peak T cell response had passed. The donors showed a predominance of white British ancestry and of females, with possible underestimation of clonal diversity.

Concerning this clone itself: No antigen is known for it.

The source is an adult in good health. Specimen: peripheral blood, collected on day 0 of MenACWY control vaccination. The rearrangement joins TRBV7-3 to TRBJ2-5; possibly TRBD1 or TRBD2 for D (6 bases each). CDR3 sequence (DNA): TGTGCCAGCAGCTCGGGGGCCCAAGAGACCCAGTACTTC. Its translation is CASSSGAQETQYF.